These 23 T cell receptor beta chains came from one sample sequenced in a study of shared clonotypes between healthy human individuals (dated by TCRdb to 2020 to 2021). Library prep was done by the immunoSEQ multiplex PCR assay. TCRdb's version of the immuneACCESS table is confined to in-frame rearrangements and falls short of the full clone set. An unresolved V gene accounts for under half of the shortfall where checked; the remainder is of unknown origin. A total of approximately 98,000 clones appear in this sample, around 68% of them only once. Of the sample, about 25% falls within the top ten clones. Sequenced sample: memory CD8+ T cells sorted from blood. The cell subset or site label on this specimen signifies: CD45RO+ cells pooled with CCR7-negative TemRA cells. The source is a woman aged 25 to 45 in good health.

This clone was counted ten times or more. This chain links TRBV29-1 with TRBJ2-7; D gene uncertain. The CDR3 has 12 residues. Germline V gene data show CDR1 as SQVTM and CDR2 as ANQGSEA. Trimming left V 1 base short and J 3 bases short, with 7 bases between. CDR3 protein: CSVEGVHYEQYF. CDR3 DNA sequence: TGCAGCGTTGAAGGGGTGCACTACGAGCAGTACTTC.

J is TRBJ1-2 and V is TRBV30; D may be TRBD1 (5 bases). The CDR3 extends over 12 amino acids. The germline CDR1 and CDR2 sequences are GTSNPN and SVGIG (reference sequence). V was clipped by 7 bases and J by 8 bases, with 17 bases between them. The CDR3 DNA follows: TGTGCCTCAAACAGGCGGGTTGGGGGCTACACCTTC. Translated, it gives CASNRRVGGYTF.

This chain joins TRBV28 and TRBJ2-7; 10 bases match TRBD1. Germline V lookup: CDR1 MDHEN, CDR2 SYDVKM. This CDR3 spans 14 amino acids. With V trimmed by 5 bases and J by 9 bases, 10 bases remained unmatched. CDR3 protein: CASSRDRGPSVQYF. The CDR3 bases are TGTGCCAGCAGTAGGGACAGGGGACCTTCTGTGCAGTACTTC.

This clone occurred many times. The V and J genes are TRBV25-1 and TRBJ2-3, with 8 bases fitting TRBD1. V lost 1 base to trimming and J lost 6 bases; unmatched junction nucleotides: 6. This CDR3 has 15 residues. Germline V gene data show CDR1 as MGHDK and CDR2 as SYGVNS. CDR3 amino acids: CASSESTGAGDTQYF. CDR3 bases: TGTGCCAGCAGTGAATCGACAGGGGCAGGGGATACGCAGTATTTT.

This clone was recorded a few times. J is TRBJ2-3 and V is TRBV19; 11 bases are shared with TRBD2. Germline CDR1 is LNHDA and CDR2 is SQIVND (reference sequence). CDR3 length equals 18 residues. V lost 4 bases to trimming and J lost 1 base; unmatched junction nucleotides: 10. The CDR3: CASSKLAGVGLRTDTQYF. DNA for the CDR3: TGTGCCAGTAGTAAACTAGCGGGAGTCGGTCTTCGCACAGATACGCAGTATTTT.

CDR3 sequence reads: CASSLELAGNNEQFF. CDR3 in DNA: TGCGCCAGCAGCTTGGAACTAGCGGGGAACAATGAGCAGTTCTTC. The rearrangement uses TRBV5-1 and TRBJ2-1; 10 positions match TRBD2. Germline CDR1 SGHRS, CDR2 YFSETQ. This CDR3 is 15 amino acids long. The V segment lost 0 bases and the J segment 5 bases; nucleotides outside the gene matches: 2.

The chain couples TRBV18 to TRBJ2-7; D is possibly TRBD1 or TRBD2 (5 bases each). Germline CDR1 KGHSH, CDR2 LQKENI. The CDR3 runs to 15 residues. V shed 3 bases and J shed 4 bases, with 16 bases lying between them. DNA for the CDR3: TGTGCCAGCTCACCCCGGGACCTTTTGGGGTACGAGCAGTACTTC. Translated: CASSPRDLLGYEQYF.

The V gene is TRBV27, the J gene TRBJ1-5; 10 bases align to TRBD1. The CDR3 is 15 amino acids. Looked up from germline, CDR1 is MNHEY and CDR2 is SMNVEV (reference sequence). The ends lost 6 bases at V and 2 bases at J; junction bases unmatched: 4. CDR3 nucleotide sequence: TGTGCCAGCAGCCCCGGGACAGGGGGCAATCAGCCCCAGCATTTT. Its protein is CASSPGTGGNQPQHF.

The gene calls are TRBV9 and TRBJ2-3, with 14 bases matching TRBD2. The germline V gene has CDR1 SGDLS and CDR2 YYNGEE. The CDR3 is 18 amino acids. Trimming took 0 bases from V and 6 from J; bases not matched to a gene: 9. CDR3 nucleotide sequence: TGTGCCAGCAGCGTAGCCCCGACTAGCGGGAGGGCCTCTGATACGCAGTATTTT. Translated: CASSVAPTSGRASDTQYF.

The V gene is TRBV2, the J gene TRBJ2-1; 7 bases line up with TRBD2. V shed 0 bases and J 14 bases; nucleotides not matched to a gene: 19. The CDR3 totals 17 residues. Germline V gene lookup returns CDR1 SNHLY and CDR2 FYNNEI. The CDR3 loop is CASSEAWVGHWGREEFF. The CDR3 nucleotides read TGTGCCAGCAGTGAAGCGTGGGTGGGCCACTGGGGCCGGGAGGAGTTCTTC.

This clone was seen ten or more times. This chain uses TRBV15 with TRBJ2-1; 11 positions match TRBD2. The CDR3 covers 16 residues. Per germline, CDR1 LNHNV and CDR2 YYDKDF (reference sequence). The V gene end was trimmed by 3 bases and the J gene end by 9 bases; junction bases not matched to a gene: 10. CDR3 loop: CATSRLTSGIPPEQFF. The CDR3 DNA is TGTGCCACCAGCAGGCTGACTAGCGGGATTCCCCCTGAGCAGTTCTTC.

The CDR3 sequence is CASSFRSQADTQYF. As DNA, the CDR3 is TGTGCCAGCAGCTTCCGATCCCAGGCAGATACGCAGTATTTT. This chain uses TRBV7-2 with TRBJ2-3; no clear D gene. The CDR3 loop spans 14 amino acids. Germline V gene data show CDR1 as SGHTA and CDR2 as FQGNSA. V was trimmed by 3 bases and J by 4 bases, leaving 11 bases between them.

V is TRBV29-1 and J is TRBJ2-7; D ambiguous. Germline V CDR1 and CDR2: SQVTM, ANQGSEA. CDR3 length equals 14 residues. Trimming removed 6 bases at V and 0 bases at J, with 15 bases between. The CDR3 sequence: CSVLKARSSYEQYF. CDR3 nucleotide sequence: TGCAGCGTCCTCAAGGCGCGAAGCTCCTACGAGCAGTACTTC.

V gene TRBV27 combines with J gene TRBJ1-2; tentative D call: TRBD1 (5 bases). The CDR3 covers 15 residues. V lost 3 bases, J lost 4 bases, and 15 bases lay in between. Germline V gene lookup returns CDR1 MNHEY and CDR2 SMNVEV (reference sequence). The CDR3 nucleotides are TGTGCCAGCAGTTTGTCCGGGGGACCTCTCTATGGCTACACCTTC. Amino acid sequence: CASSLSGGPLYGYTF.

The chain is built from TRBV5-4 and TRBJ2-7; the match to TRBD1 covers 8 bases. The V gene end was trimmed by 7 bases and the J gene end by 5 bases; junction bases not matched to a gene: 14. The CDR3 has 15 amino acids. Germline V CDR1 and CDR2: SGHNT, YYREEE (reference sequence). The CDR3 sequence is CASREVGQGIHEQYF. The CDR3, as DNA: TGTGCCAGCCGGGAAGTAGGACAGGGAATCCACGAGCAGTACTTC.

This clone was counted once. This sequence joins TRBV28 and TRBJ1-5; D unresolved. Trimming removed 5 bases from V and 5 bases from J, with 13 bases in between. Germline CDR1 and CDR2: MDHEN and SYDVKM. CDR3 length equals 14 residues. Here the CDR3 reads CASSRPPRDQPQHF. The CDR3, as DNA: TGTGCCAGCAGTCGACCCCCTAGGGATCAGCCCCAGCATTTT.

The rearrangement joins TRBV6-4 to TRBJ1-1; D is ambiguous. The germline gives CDR1 MRHNA, CDR2 SNTAGT. With 5 bases removed from V and 1 base from J, the gap between germline ends came to 20 bases. The CDR3 runs 17 residues. The CDR3 DNA follows: TGTGCCAGCAGTTATTTGGGCCCCGGGCGCGGGAACACTGAAGCTTTCTTT. It translates to CASSYLGPGRGNTEAFF.

The genes are TRBV11-1 and TRBJ2-1; tentatively, D is TRBD1 (6 bases). In germline, CDR1 is SGHAT, CDR2 FQDESV (reference sequence). Trimming stripped 1 base from V and 4 bases from J, with 8 bases between. This CDR3 is 14 amino acids long. CDR3 nucleotides: TGTGCCAGCAGCTTAGGGGACATTTACAATGAGCAGTTCTTC. It is translated as CASSLGDIYNEQFF.

The chain links TRBV2 to TRBJ1-5; 8 nucleotides agree with TRBD1. The ends lost 9 bases at V and 6 bases at J; junction bases unmatched: 10. The CDR3 is 14 amino acids. Germline CDR1 and CDR2: SNHLY and FYNNEI. DNA of the CDR3: TGTGCCAGTAGCCCCGGGACAGGCGCTCAGCCCCAGCATTTT. Translated, it gives CASSPGTGAQPQHF. The full variable domain, its missing parts supplied by reference TRBV2 and TRBJ1-5, is EPEVTQTPSHQVTQMGQEVILRCVPISNHLYFYWYRQILGQKVEFLVSFYNNEISEKSEIFDDQFSVERPDGSNFTLKIRSTKLEDSAMYFCASSPGTGAQPQHFGDGTRLSIL.

The gene calls are TRBV13 and TRBJ2-7, with 9 bases matching TRBD2. The V segment lost 5 bases and the J segment 6 bases; nucleotides outside the gene matches: 17. Per germline, CDR1 PRHDT and CDR2 FYEKMQ (reference sequence). The CDR3 totals 17 residues. CDR3 sequence: CASSILTLGLAGSEQYF. CDR3 nucleotide sequence: TGTGCCAGCAGCATCCTAACACTTGGGCTAGCGGGGTCCGAGCAGTACTTC. The whole variable domain, filled in from reference TRBV13 and TRBJ2-7, reads AAGVIQSPRHLIKEKRETATLKCYPIPRHDTVYWYQQGPGQDPQFLISFYEKMQSDKGSIPDRFSAQQFSDYHSELNMSSLELGDSALYFCASSILTLGLAGSEQYFGPGTRLTVT.

This clone was seen ten or more times. J is TRBJ1-5 and V is TRBV2, with TRBD1 identical over 7 bases. The CDR3 is made up of 13 amino acids. The J segment lost 6 bases and the V segment lost 4 bases, leaving 3 bases of the junction unmatched. Looked up from germline, CDR1 is SNHLY and CDR2 is FYNNEI. In DNA, the CDR3 is TGTGCCAGCAGTGGACAGGGCTTTCAGCCCCAGCATTTT. Translated, it gives CASSGQGFQPQHF.

This chain connects TRBV6-6 to TRBJ2-4; no clear D gene. Germline V gene lookup returns CDR1 MNHNY and CDR2 SVGAGI (reference sequence). This CDR3 has 15 amino acids. V lost 0 bases to trimming and J lost 0 bases, with 6 bases between them. CDR3: CASSYSRIAKNIQYF. The CDR3 coding sequence is TGTGCCAGCAGTTACTCCCGGATAGCCAAAAACATTCAGTACTTC.

This chain connects TRBV5-6 to TRBJ2-3; no firm D call. Trimming shortened V by 1 base and J by 4 bases, and 7 bases separated the two germline ends. CDR1 and CDR2 (germline): SGHDT, YYEEEE. The CDR3 covers 13 residues. The CDR3 loop is CASSLMGPDTQYF. CDR3 sequence (DNA): TGTGCCAGCAGCTTGATGGGCCCAGATACGCAGTATTTT.